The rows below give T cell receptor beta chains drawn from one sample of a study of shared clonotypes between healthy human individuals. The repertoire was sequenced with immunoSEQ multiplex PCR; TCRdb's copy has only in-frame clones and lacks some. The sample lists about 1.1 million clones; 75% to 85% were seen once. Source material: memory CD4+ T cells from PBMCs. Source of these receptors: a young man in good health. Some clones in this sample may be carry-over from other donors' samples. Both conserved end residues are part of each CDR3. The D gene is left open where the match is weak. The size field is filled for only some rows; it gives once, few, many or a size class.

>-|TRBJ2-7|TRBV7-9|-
CASSLVPQLGVEQYF
TGTGCCAGCAGCTTAGTGCCTCAACTCGGAGTCGAGCAGTACTTC
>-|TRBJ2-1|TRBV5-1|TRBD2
CASSLPAGFNEQFF
TGCGCCAGCAGCTTGCCAGCGGGGTTTAATGAGCAGTTCTTC
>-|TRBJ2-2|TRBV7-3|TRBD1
CASSLMGQVSTGELFF
TGTGCCAGCAGCTTAATGGGACAGGTGTCCACCGGGGAGCTGTTTTTT
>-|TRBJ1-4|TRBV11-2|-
CASSLDGGGREKLFF
TGTGCCAGCAGCTTAGACGGCGGGGGCCGAGAAAAACTGTTTTTT
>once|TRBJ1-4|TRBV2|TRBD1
CASSSDRAGNEKLFF
TGTGCCAGCAGTTCGGACAGGGCGGGTAATGAAAAACTGTTTTTT
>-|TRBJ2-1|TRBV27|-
CASSPKPVNNEQFF
TGTGCCAGCAGCCCCAAACCCGTTAACAATGAGCAGTTCTTC
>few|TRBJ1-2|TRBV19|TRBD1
CASSMIRDSGYTF
TGTGCCAGTAGTATGATCAGGGACAGTGGCTACACCTTC
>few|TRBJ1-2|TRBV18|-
CASSPSTESNYGYTF
TGTGCCAGCTCACCATCGACAGAGTCTAACTATGGCTACACCTTC
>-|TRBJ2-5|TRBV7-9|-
CASSPQRAETQYF
TGTGCCAGCAGCCCCCAAAGAGCAGAGACCCAGTACTTC
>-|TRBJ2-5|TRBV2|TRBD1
CASRRTGGGGETQYF
TGTGCCAGCAGACGCACAGGGGGCGGGGGAGAGACCCAGTACTTC
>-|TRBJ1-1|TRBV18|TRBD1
CASSPTGQGAGAFF
TGTGCCAGCTCACCTACCGGACAGGGGGCAGGGGCTTTCTTT
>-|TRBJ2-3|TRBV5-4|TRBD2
CASIRGSGSTDTQYF
TGTGCCAGCATTAGGGGTAGCGGGAGCACAGATACGCAGTATTTT
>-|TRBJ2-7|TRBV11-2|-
CASSRLGVATYEQYF
TGTGCCAGCAGCCGCTTAGGGGTTGCCACCTACGAGCAGTACTTC
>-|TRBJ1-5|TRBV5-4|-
CASSLGGRDSNQPQHF
TGTGCCAGCAGCTTAGGCGGCAGGGATAGCAATCAGCCCCAGCATTTT
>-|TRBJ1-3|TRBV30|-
CAWSVRGVTGNTIYF
TGTGCCTGGAGTGTACGTGGAGTAACTGGAAACACCATATATTTT
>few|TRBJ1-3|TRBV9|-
CASSISSGNTIYF
TGTGCCAGCAGCATCAGCTCTGGAAACACCATATATTTT
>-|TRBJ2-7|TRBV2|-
CASTELGVGGYEQYF
TGTGCCAGCACCGAGTTGGGGGTTGGAGGGTACGAGCAGTACTTC
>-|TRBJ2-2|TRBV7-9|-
CASSSPRPASASELFF
TGTGCCAGCAGCTCCCCCCGACCGGCAAGCGCCTCTGAGCTGTTTTTT
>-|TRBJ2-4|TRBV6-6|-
CASSYGLAKNIQYF
TGTGCCAGCAGTTACGGACTAGCCAAAAACATTCAGTACTTC
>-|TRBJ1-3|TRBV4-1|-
CASSQGARTSGNTIYF
TGCGCCAGCAGCCAAGGCGCCAGAACCTCTGGAAACACCATATATTTT
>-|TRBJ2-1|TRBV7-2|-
CASSFNPGRGGDEQFF
TGTGCCAGCAGCTTTAACCCGGGACGCGGCGGCGATGAGCAGTTCTTC
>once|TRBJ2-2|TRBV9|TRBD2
CASSARLAGGSGELFF
TGTGCCAGCAGCGCTCGACTAGCGGGAGGATCGGGGGAGCTGTTTTTT
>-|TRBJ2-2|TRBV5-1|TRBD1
CASSFGTGHTGELFF
TGCGCCAGCAGCTTCGGGACAGGCCACACCGGGGAGCTGTTTTTT
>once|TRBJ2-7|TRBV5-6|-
CASSLSGYEQYF
TGTGCCAGCAGCTTGTCCGGTTACGAGCAGTACTTC
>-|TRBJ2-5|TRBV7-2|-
CASSDGRGETQYF
TGTGCCAGCAGCGACGGACGGGGTGAGACCCAGTACTTC
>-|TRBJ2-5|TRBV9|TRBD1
CASSGGGTGEETQYF
TGTGCCAGCAGCGGAGGTGGGACAGGGGAGGAGACCCAGTACTTC
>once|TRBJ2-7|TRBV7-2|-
CASSEGWSYEQYF
TGTGCCAGCAGTGAGGGGTGGTCCTACGAGCAGTACTTC
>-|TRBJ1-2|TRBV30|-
CAWSEGGNYGYTF
TGTGCCTGGAGTGAGGGGGGTAACTATGGCTACACCTTC
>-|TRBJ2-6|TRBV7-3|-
CASSWDRNSGANVLTF
TGTGCCAGCAGCTGGGACCGCAACTCTGGGGCCAACGTCCTGACTTTC
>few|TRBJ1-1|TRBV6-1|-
CASSDRVTEAFF
TGTGCCAGCAGTGACAGGGTCACTGAAGCTTTCTTT
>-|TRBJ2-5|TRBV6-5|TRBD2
CASSSPAGATQYF
TGTGCCAGCAGTTCCCCAGCGGGAGCGACCCAGTACTTC
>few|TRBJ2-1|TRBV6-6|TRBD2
CASSLSGSVGYEQFF
TGTGCCAGCAGTTTAAGCGGGAGTGTGGGATATGAGCAGTTCTTC
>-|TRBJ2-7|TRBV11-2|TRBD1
CASSFNLGQGEQYF
TGTGCCAGCAGCTTTAACTTGGGACAGGGCGAGCAGTACTTC
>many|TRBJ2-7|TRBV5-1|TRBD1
CASRITGDYEQYF
TGCGCCAGCAGGATCACAGGGGACTACGAGCAGTACTTC
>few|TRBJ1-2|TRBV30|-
CAWSTGYGYTF
TGTGCCTGGAGTACTGGATATGGCTACACCTTC
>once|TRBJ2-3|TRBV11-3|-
CASSLLSGTDTQYF
TGTGCCAGCAGCTTACTCTCGGGCACAGATACGCAGTATTTT
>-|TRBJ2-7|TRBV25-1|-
CASSSGPRSDSSYEQYF
TGTGCCAGCAGCTCGGGACCGAGGAGTGATTCTTCCTACGAGCAGTACTTC
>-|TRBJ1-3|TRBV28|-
CASSLSFSGNTIYF
TGTGCCAGCAGTTTAAGTTTCTCTGGAAACACCATATATTTT
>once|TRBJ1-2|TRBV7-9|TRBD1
CASSPDRVYGYTF
TGTGCCAGCAGCCCGGACAGGGTATATGGCTACACCTTC
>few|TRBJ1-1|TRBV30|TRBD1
CAWDRDSTEAFF
TGTGCCTGGGACAGGGATTCCACTGAAGCTTTCTTT
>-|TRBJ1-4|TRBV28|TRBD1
CASRAGGMEKLFF
TGTGCCAGCAGGGCAGGGGGAATGGAAAAACTGTTTTTT
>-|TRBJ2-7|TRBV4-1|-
CASSLLGRPAEQYF
TGCGCCAGCAGCCTCCTTGGACGGCCGGCGGAGCAGTACTTC
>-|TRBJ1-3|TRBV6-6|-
CASSQGPSSGNTIYF
TGTGCCAGCAGTCAGGGGCCGAGCTCTGGAAACACCATATATTTT
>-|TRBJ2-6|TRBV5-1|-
CASSWGPGANVLTF
TGCGCCAGCAGTTGGGGGCCTGGGGCCAACGTCCTGACTTTC
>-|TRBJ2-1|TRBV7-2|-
CASSLPLYNEQFF
TGTGCCAGCAGCTTACCCCTCTACAATGAGCAGTTCTTC
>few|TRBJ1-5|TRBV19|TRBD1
CASSIHSRDRGVYNQPQHF
TGTGCCAGTAGTATCCACTCCCGGGACAGGGGAGTTTACAATCAGCCCCAGCATTTT
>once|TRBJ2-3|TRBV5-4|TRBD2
CASRHASGASTDTQYF
TGTGCCAGCAGGCATGCTAGCGGGGCTAGCACAGATACGCAGTATTTT
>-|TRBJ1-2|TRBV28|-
CASSLDAQRGYTF
TGTGCCAGCAGTTTGGACGCCCAGCGTGGCTACACCTTC
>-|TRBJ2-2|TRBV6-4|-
CASSDSQASTGELFF
TGTGCCAGCAGTGACTCTCAGGCTTCCACCGGGGAGCTGTTTTTT
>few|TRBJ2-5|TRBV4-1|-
CASSQIQGGVETQYF
TGCGCCAGCAGCCAGATTCAGGGAGGAGTGGAGACCCAGTACTTC
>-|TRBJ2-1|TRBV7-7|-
CASSLAGPHNEQFF
TGTGCCAGCAGCCTCGCCGGGCCACACAATGAGCAGTTCTTC
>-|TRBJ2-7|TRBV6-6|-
CASSPGGIYEQYF
TGTGCCAGCAGTCCGGGTGGGATTTACGAGCAGTACTTC
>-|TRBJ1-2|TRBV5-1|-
CASSLDGREFGYGYTF
TGCGCCAGCAGCTTGGATGGCAGGGAATTCGGCTATGGCTACACCTTC
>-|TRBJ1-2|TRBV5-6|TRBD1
CASSLARDRGLMRTVGYTF
TGTGCCAGCAGCTTGGCTAGGGACAGGGGGCTTATGAGGACGGTTGGCTACACCTTC
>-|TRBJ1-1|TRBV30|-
CAWGRDSGEAFF
TGTGCCTGGGGCAGGGACTCGGGTGAAGCTTTCTTT
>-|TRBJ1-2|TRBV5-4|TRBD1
CASRATGTGYGYTF
TGTGCCAGCCGGGCGACCGGGACAGGGTACGGCTACACCTTC
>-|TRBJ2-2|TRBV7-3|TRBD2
CASSPLLAGATGAGELFF
TGTGCCAGCAGCCCGCTCCTAGCGGGAGCGACTGGGGCCGGGGAGCTGTTTTTT
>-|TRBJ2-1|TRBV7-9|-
CASSPFGTTNEQFF
TGTGCCAGCAGCCCCTTCGGGACCACTAATGAGCAGTTCTTC
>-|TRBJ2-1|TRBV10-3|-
CAISESLGLISYNEQFF
TGTGCCATCAGTGAGTCCCTCGGACTAATCTCCTACAATGAGCAGTTCTTC